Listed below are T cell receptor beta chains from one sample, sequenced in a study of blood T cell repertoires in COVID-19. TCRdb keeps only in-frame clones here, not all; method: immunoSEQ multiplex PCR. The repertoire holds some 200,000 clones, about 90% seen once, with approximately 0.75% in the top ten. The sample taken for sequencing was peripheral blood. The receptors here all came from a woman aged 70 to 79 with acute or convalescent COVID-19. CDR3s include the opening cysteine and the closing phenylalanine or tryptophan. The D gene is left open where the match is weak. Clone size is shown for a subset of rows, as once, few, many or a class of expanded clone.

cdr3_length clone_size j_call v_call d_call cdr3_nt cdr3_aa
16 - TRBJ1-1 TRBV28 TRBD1 TGTGCCAGCAGTCCTCGAGGGGGCGGTCTCCTCACTGAAGCTTTCTTT CASSPRGGGLLTEAFF
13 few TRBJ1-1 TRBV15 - TGTGCCACCAGCCTGGAGTTGAACACTGAAGCTTTCTTT CATSLELNTEAFF
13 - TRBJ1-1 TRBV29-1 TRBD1 TGCAGCGCAGGGACAGGGAGGAACACTGAAGCTTTCTTT CSAGTGRNTEAFF
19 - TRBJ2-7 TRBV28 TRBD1 TGTGCCAGCAGCCAGTTCCTTCCCTCCTCCAGGGGGAGATCCTACGAGCAGTACTTC CASSQFLPSSRGRSYEQYF
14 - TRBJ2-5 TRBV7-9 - TGTGCCAGCAGCACCGGGACACAACAAGAGACCCAGTACTTC CASSTGTQQETQYF
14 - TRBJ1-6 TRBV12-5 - TGTGCTAGTGCCCTAGGGGGAGAAGGGTCACCCCTCCACTTT CASALGGEGSPLHF
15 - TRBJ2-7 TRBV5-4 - TGTGCCAGCAGCTTTAGGGGGAGGGCCGCTTACGAGCAGTACTTC CASSFRGRAAYEQYF
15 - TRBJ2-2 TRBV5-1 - TGCGCCAGCAATCGAGATACGACTATCACCGGGGAGCTGTTTTTT CASNRDTTITGELFF
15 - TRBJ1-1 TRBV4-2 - TGTGCCAGCAGCCAAGAGTGGCGCGGGGGCACTGAAGCTTTCTTT CASSQEWRGGTEAFF
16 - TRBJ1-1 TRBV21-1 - TGTGCCAGCAGGCAACAAGTAGCTACAATTCGCACTGAAGCTTTCTTT CASRQQVATIRTEAFF
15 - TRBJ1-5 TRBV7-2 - TGTGCCAGCAGCTTAGGACAGGCAAAAGGTCAGCCCCAGCATTTT CASSLGQAKGQPQHF
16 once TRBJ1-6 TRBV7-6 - TGTGCCAGCAGCTTAGTCCCCGGGATTTATAATTCACCCCTCCACTTT CASSLVPGIYNSPLHF
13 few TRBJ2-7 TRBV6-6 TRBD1 TGTGCCAGCAGGGGCAGGGGGCAGTACGAGCAGTACTTC CASRGRGQYEQYF
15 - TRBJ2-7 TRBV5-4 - TGTGCCAGCAGCATAGGGCTCGCAGGGCCCTACGAGCAGTACTTC CASSIGLAGPYEQYF
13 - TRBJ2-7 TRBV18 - TGTGCCAGCTCACCGCTGAGCTCCTACGAGCAGTACTTC CASSPLSSYEQYF
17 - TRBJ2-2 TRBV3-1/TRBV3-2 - TGTGCCAGCAGCCAAGTCGTCGGAGGCGGGAACACCGGGGAGCTGTTTTTT CASSQVVGGGNTGELFF
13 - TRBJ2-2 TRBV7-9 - TGTGCCAGCAGCATCGTCGTCCCCGGGGAGCTGTTTTTT CASSIVVPGELFF
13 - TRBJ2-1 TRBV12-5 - TGTGCTAGTGAGGCGGGGGCGTACAATGAGCAGTTCTTC CASEAGAYNEQFF
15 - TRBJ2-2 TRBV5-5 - TGTGCCAGCAGTCGGATGGTAGCAGTCACCGGGGAGCTGTTTTTT CASSRMVAVTGELFF
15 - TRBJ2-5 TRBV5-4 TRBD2 TGTGCCAGCAGCTTACGGACTAGCGGGGGAGAGACCCAGTACTTC CASSLRTSGGETQYF
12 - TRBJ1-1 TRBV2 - TGTGCCAGCCAGGGACAGAACACTGAAGCTTTCTTT CASQGQNTEAFF
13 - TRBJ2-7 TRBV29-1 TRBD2 TGCAGCGTTGGACTAGCGGGATTTCGCGAGCAGTACTTC CSVGLAGFREQYF
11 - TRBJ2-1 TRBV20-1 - TGCAGTGCTAGTCTCTACAATGAGCAGTTCTTC CSASLYNEQFF
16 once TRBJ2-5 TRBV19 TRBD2 TGTGCCAGTAGTATCGGAAGACTAGCGGGCCAAGAGACCCAGTACTTC CASSIGRLAGQETQYF
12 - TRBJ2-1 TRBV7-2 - TGTGCCAGCAGCACTATAGACAGAAACCAGTTCTTC CASSTIDRNQFF
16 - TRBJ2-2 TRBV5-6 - TGTGCCAGCAGCATGGGCGCGGGGAGGTACACCGGGGAGCTGTTTTTT CASSMGAGRYTGELFF
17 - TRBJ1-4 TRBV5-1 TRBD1 TGCGCCAGCAGCTTCCAGGGGGCAGTTGCAACTAATGAAAAACTGTTTTTT CASSFQGAVATNEKLFF
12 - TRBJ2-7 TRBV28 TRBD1 TGTGCCAGCAGGGACGGACAGGCCTTAGGTTACTTC CASRDGQALGYF
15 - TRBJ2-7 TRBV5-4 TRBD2 TGTGCCAGCAGCTTGTTTAGCGGGAGCTCCTACGAGCAGTACTTC CASSLFSGSSYEQYF
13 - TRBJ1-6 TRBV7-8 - TGTGCCAGCAGCTTAAGGACAAATTCACCCCTCCACTTT CASSLRTNSPLHF
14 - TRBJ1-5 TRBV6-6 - TGTGCCAGCAGTTACCCTGGGGGGGATCAGCCCCAGCATTTT CASSYPGGDQPQHF
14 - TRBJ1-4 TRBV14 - TGTGCCAGCAGCCAAGCAGGGGCGGATGAAAAACTGTTTTTT CASSQAGADEKLFF
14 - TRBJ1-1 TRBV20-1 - TGCAGTGCTAGTCTTTTACAGTTGAACACTGAAGCTTTCTTT CSASLLQLNTEAFF
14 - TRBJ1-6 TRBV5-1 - TGCGCCAGCAGCTGGGAGACGGACTATTCACCCCTCCACTTT CASSWETDYSPLHF
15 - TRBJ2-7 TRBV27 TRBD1 TGTGCCAGCAGCTATACGGGACAGGGCTCCTACGAGCAGTACTTC CASSYTGQGSYEQYF